One and the same sample provided the 13 T cell receptor beta chains below, sequenced in a study of blood T cells in healthy people across ages. A sample-barcoded 5' primer and a J-beta primer mix were used in a second PCR of roughly 6 to 11 cycles. One entry per CDR3 protein, called by TCRdb with MiXCR from the 5' RACE reads. The profile shows hundreds of thousands of distinct CDR3 sequences, around 49% of them singletons. Sequencing was carried out using blood. These receptor sequences come from a woman in her fifties or sixties in good health.

This chain connects TRBV5-5 to TRBJ2-3, with 7 bases that match TRBD1. The V and J ends lost 0 bases and 4 bases, in that order; junction bases with no gene match: 5. Germline V lookup: CDR1 SGHKS, CDR2 YYEKEE (reference sequence). CDR3 length equals 15 residues. In DNA, the CDR3 is TGTGCCAGCAGCTTGGGAGGGGGCGCGTCAGATACGCAGTATTTT. It translates to CASSLGGGASDTQYF.

This clonotype was seen many times. The chain couples TRBV7-3 to TRBJ2-7, with TRBD1 matching over 7 bases. Germline-derived CDR1 and CDR2 are SGHTA and FQGTGA. This CDR3 is 13 amino acids long. V was pared by 5 bases and J by 3 bases, with 4 bases of the junction left unmatched. The CDR3 DNA is TGTGCCAGCAGCCCTTCAGGGGGCTACGAGCAGTACTTC. As protein: CASSPSGGYEQYF.

This CDR3 is CASSRDSRQNIQYF. CDR3 DNA: TGTGCCAGCAGCCGGGACAGTCGGCAAAACATTCAGTACTTC. The chain joins TRBV5-6 to TRBJ2-4; 7 nucleotides match TRBD1. Germline assignment: CDR1 SGHDT and CDR2 YYEEEE. The CDR3 contains 14 residues. Trimming removed 4 bases from V and 5 bases from J; junction bases left unmatched: 6.

The genes are TRBV7-3 and TRBJ2-1, with D perhaps TRBD2 (5 bases). Judging by the DNA end, TRBJ2-7 fits better; the J call may be wrong. CDR1 and CDR2 from the germline V gene are SGHTA and FQGTGA. The CDR3 is 18 residues long. In DNA form, the CDR3 reads TGTGCCAGCAGCTTACTAGGCCGTCTAGCAGATTACTACAATGAGCAGTACTTC. This sequence encodes CASSLLGRLADYYNEQYF.

V is TRBV27 and J is TRBJ2-3, with TRBD1 matching 9 bases. V shed 4 bases, J shed 10 bases, and the junction held 15 bases outside the gene matches. This CDR3 is built from 16 residues. Germline V CDR1 and CDR2: MNHEY, SMNVEV (reference sequence). CDR3 region: CASSSPLRDREGAQYF. CDR3 nucleotides: TGTGCCAGCAGTTCTCCCCTCCGGGACAGGGAGGGGGCGCAGTATTTT.

This clonotype was counted between two and nine times. The chain employs TRBV5-1 and TRBJ1-1; D not certain. The CDR3 consists of 15 residues. V lost 4 bases, J lost 5 bases, and 18 bases lay in between. Per germline, CDR1 SGHRS and CDR2 YFSETQ. The CDR3 loop reads CASSQGAGSSTEAFF. The CDR3 coding sequence is TGCGCCAGCAGCCAAGGAGCAGGTTCCAGTACTGAAGCTTTCTTT.

This clonotype has a handful of counts. J is TRBJ2-1 and V is TRBV7-2, with 11 bases identical to TRBD2. The V and J ends lost 3 bases and 4 bases, in that order; junction bases with no gene match: 8. The CDR3 contains 17 residues. From germline, CDR1 is SGHTA and CDR2 FQGNSA. CDR3 sequence: CASSFRSGLAVYNEQFF. The DNA of the CDR3 is TGTGCCAGCAGCTTTAGGTCGGGACTAGCGGTTTACAATGAGCAGTTCTTC.

The sample holds a few counts of this clonotype. The CDR3 sequence is CSASAQAPYGYTF. CDR3 bases: TGCAGTGCTAGTGCACAGGCCCCCTATGGCTACACCTTC. This rearrangement joins TRBV20-1 to TRBJ1-2; the D gene is possibly TRBD1 (5 bases). Germline lookup yields CDR1 DFQATT and CDR2 SNEGSKA (reference sequence). CDR3 length: 13 amino acids. V shed 3 bases and J shed 4 bases, with 12 bases lying between them.

This chain connects TRBV9 to TRBJ2-5, with 10 bases fitting TRBD2. After removal of 0 bases from V and 4 bases from J, the junction contained 3 bases not matched to a gene. Germline V gene data show CDR1 as SGDLS and CDR2 as YYNGEE. The CDR3 extends over 15 amino acids. Here the CDR3 DNA reads TGTGCCAGCAGCGTAGCAAGCGGGAGGGGAGAGACCCAGTACTTC. This encodes CASSVASGRGETQYF.

This chain connects TRBV4-1 to TRBJ1-1; a possible D gene is TRBD1 (6 bases). The CDR3 spans 15 residues. Germline CDR1 reads MGHRA; CDR2 reads YSYEKL. The V gene lost 5 bases and the J gene lost 0 bases, with 13 bases spanning the gap. CDR3 DNA sequence: TGCGCCAGCAGCTACCGGACAGCAATGAACACTGAAGCTTTCTTT. It specifies CASSYRTAMNTEAFF.

The rearrangement links TRBV20-1 to TRBJ1-2, with 8 bases that match TRBD1. Germline values: CDR1 DFQATT, CDR2 SNEGSKA (reference sequence). The length of the CDR3 is 13 residues. With 7 bases clipped from V and 8 bases from J, the junction kept 12 bases outside the gene matches. The CDR3 loop reads CSVAIRGQTGYTF. The DNA of the CDR3 is TGCAGTGTAGCGATCAGGGGGCAGACCGGCTACACCTTC.

This clonotype was counted between two and nine times. The CDR3 nucleotides read TGTGCCAGCAGTTTATGGGAAGCTAGCACAGATACGCAGTATTTT. Its protein product is CASSLWEASTDTQYF. This sequence joins TRBV12-3 or TRBV12-4 and TRBJ2-3; no reliable D call. V shed 2 bases and J shed 0 bases, with 9 bases lying between them. This CDR3 comprises 15 residues.

The chain employs TRBV25-1 and TRBJ2-3, with D perhaps matching TRBD2 (6 bases). Trimming took off 7 bases at V and 3 bases at J, with 11 bases between the two ends. Germline V gene lookup returns CDR1 MGHDK and CDR2 SYGVNS. The CDR3 extends over 13 amino acids. CDR3 sequence (DNA): TGTGCCAGCACCCCGACTAGTACAGATACGCAGTATTTT. It is translated as CASTPTSTDTQYF.